This record covers a single TCR beta chain. These data are taken from a study of T cell repertoires and HLA-DP antigens. After around 15 days, CD4+ cells were restimulated less than 25 h with the same allogeneic DPB1. Cells were stimulated with HeLa cells transduced with HLA-DPA1/DPB1, HLA-DM, invariant chain and CD80. Survey-resolution sequencing targeted fewer than 70,000 T cell genomes in cultured samples. Clones were read by immunoSEQ multiplex PCR, and TCRdb kept only the in-frame ones, dropping some. This table has approximately 3,800 clones, 76% appearing once. This CDR3 has 14 residues. Trimming removed 0 bases at V and 6 bases at J, with 7 bases between. CDR1 is SGHRS, CDR2 YFSETQ, per germline.

The sample consisted of CD137- CD4+ T cells from cultured PBMCs. The TCR originated in a woman aged 18-35 years in good health and CMV-seronegative. V is TRBV5-1 and J is TRBJ1-6, with D unresolved. As DNA, the CDR3 is TGCGCCAGCAGCTTGGAAGGCGGTAATTCACCCCTCCACTTT. Its protein product is CASSLEGGNSPLHF. The whole variable domain, remainder taken from reference TRBV5-1 and TRBJ1-6, is KAGVTQTPRYLIKTRGQQVTLSCSPISGHRSVSWYQQTPGQGLQFLFEYFSETQRNKGNFPGRFSGRQFSNSRSEMNVSTLELGDSALYLCASSLEGGNSPLHFGNGTRLTVT.